This T cell receptor beta chain was observed in a study of cytomegalovirus exposure and HLA in healthy donors (dated by TCRdb to 2015 to 2018). Regarding the research as a whole: In an earlier analysis of roughly 590 of the donors, 276 Gb of sequence data and approximately 100 million unique TCR beta sequences from 150 million to 200 million T cells were reported. An early release covering 550 to 700 HLA-typed donors comprised about 300 gigabases of sequencing data and 65 million to 100 million unique TCR sequences. Among the roughly 390 genotyped donors, 81% belonged to the genetic ancestry cluster associated with self-reported Caucasian donors. The study aimed to test whether signatures of past pathogen exposure could be identified by cataloging public T cell receptors. The study used immunosequencing to profile the T cell repertoires of several hundred subjects and linked those repertoires to cytomegalovirus serostatus. In addition to the first cohort of 650 to 800 subjects, a separate validation cohort of 100 to 150 different subjects was used. To predict cytomegalovirus infection status, the study brought together high-throughput TCR immunosequencing, statistical association of individual TCRs with disease status, and machine learning. A later analysis re-examined previously published TCR beta repertoires from just over 650 donors and added high-resolution HLA genotyping to investigate patterns of TCR occurrence. In the later analysis, no new phenotypic data were used to find candidate immune exposures; instead, reliance was placed on TCR beta sequences and their occurrence across donors. In an earlier analysis of 550 to 700 of the donors, high-throughput TCR beta sequencing was used to judge whether each TCR beta V gene segment behaved as functional or pseudogenic. Alongside the repertoire data, information on donor age, sex, ethnicity and CMV serostatus was compiled. In a later genetic analysis, genome-wide SNP genotypes for about three fifths of the roughly 670 donors were used, and that subset was treated as a discovery cohort. All discovery cohort repertoires had been generated using a single sequencing platform. Class I and class II HLA loci were covered by the typing at four-digit resolution. Typing coverage differed by locus: A, B, C, DRB1 and DQB1 were typed in roughly 629-630 donors, DQA1 in roughly 500, DPA1 in some 570, and DPB1 in 400 to 480. Five DR-DQ haplotypes were treated as single units for association and clustering because of strong linkage in the cohort. Among around 400 genotyped donors of the cohort, an average of about 240,000 unique TCR beta nucleotide sequences were sequenced per donor, 15% to 20% of them non-productive. Broader findings and caveats from the paper: In a later analysis, the rate of TCR association differed among HLA loci, with DRB1 alleles having the most associated TCRs and HLA-C alleles having the fewest. In a later analysis, most CMV-associated TCR beta chains were found to appear HLA-restricted, with HLA associations seemingly driven largely by CMV exposure. In this cohort, only TCR beta chains were sequenced, and detectable features were limited by the absence of alpha or paired-chain data. A group of highly shared sequence variants was considered likely to be a technical artifact of the sequencing pipeline. In a later analysis, about 16,000 TCR beta sequences were associated with specific HLA alleles at a false discovery rate of 0.05. Sequencing depth was assumed to be roughly uniform across donors in the presence/absence analyses, though that assumption may not hold. When HLA alleles, especially DR and DQ, strongly co-occurred, TCR associations were difficult to assign to individual alleles. In vitro tests confirmed that a few of the cytomegalovirus-associated TCR beta chains recognize cytomegalovirus antigens. Broadly in line with IMGT annotations, most TCR beta V segments showed up in productive rearrangements about 87% or about 30% of the time in an earlier analysis of 587 of the donors. V-gene and J-gene trimming of TCR beta chains was associated with a missense DCLRE1C variant in a later genetic analysis, and the association was replicated in an independent cohort. In the study, about 150 TCR beta chains were listed as associated with cytomegalovirus. A later analysis found that HLA-associated TCR beta chains were more clonally expanded and had lower generation probabilities than equally common non-associated chains. A further reported finding was that TCR beta sequences accurately predicted the HLA-A and HLA-B alleles for most subjects in the first cohort. Cytomegalovirus status was reported to be diagnosed by the classifier with high specificity and sensitivity in both the original and validation cohorts. Because HLA typing was unavailable for some donors at each locus, only the typed subset was used in association tests. In a later analysis, several top co-occurrence clusters were reported to appear linked to parvovirus B19, influenza, CMV and Epstein-Barr virus. Immune exposure information for the cohort was limited to CMV serostatus. Correlated functional status among segregating V segments might be attributable to linkage disequilibrium, but an unknown experimental factor could not be ruled out. The authors suggested that the approach could potentially be generalized to other disease states and immunological phenotypes. The earlier analysis of around 600 of the donors excluded 15 to 20 rarely observed V segments, including chromosome 9 orphons, because counts were too low. Most TCR sequences were seen in very few donors, while some public TCRs were found in many individuals. According to a later genetic analysis, donors in an Asian-associated ancestry cluster had fewer N-insertions in productive TCRs than the approximately 700-donor mean.

As concerns this clone: It lacks a known antigen. Base qualities were left out, and no much larger clone turns up one base away.

The cohort comprised 710 or so healthy bone marrow donors. At the time of sampling, all cohort members were nominally healthy, though unrecorded immune exposures were likely present. The donor tested CMV seronegative and was one of the 352 seronegative cohort members. Every donor gave a peripheral blood sample, and the peripheral blood mononuclear cells from that sample were used for TCR beta sequencing. The Qiagen DNeasy Blood Extraction Kit was used to extract genomic DNA from the blood cell samples. The library was obtained by the immunoSEQ multiplex PCR assay. The multiplex PCR relied on a mix of 60 forward primers for TCR Vbeta segments and 13 reverse primers for TCR Jbeta segments. Amplification of the CDR3 region of rearranged TCR beta genes was performed with a multiplex PCR assay on genomic DNA. On the Illumina HiSeq System, the amplified TCR beta libraries were sequenced as 87-base-pair reads. Processing in the source paper ran as follows. In a later analysis, about 80 million unique TCR beta chains were counted across the roughly 670 repertoires, and around 10 million of these chains were shared by at least two donors. Raw reads were error-corrected and collapsed into unique sequences with a nearest-neighbor algorithm that merged closely related sequences to remove PCR and sequencing errors. V, D and J gene segments were assigned by aligning CDR3 sequences to IMGT reference sequences. Each retained sequence needed at least a six-nucleotide match to both a V gene segment and a J gene segment. A rearrangement counted as productive if the CDR3 had no stop codons and remained in frame with V and J, and every other rearrangement counted as non-productive. Following IMGT convention, CDR3 was defined as the stretch from the second conserved V-encoded cysteine to the conserved J-encoded phenylalanine. The earlier analysis of fewer than 700 of the donors excluded sequences that lacked an unambiguous match to a single V gene segment. In an earlier analysis of 587 of the donors, V segments were called functional above 56.7% productive rearrangements and were called segregating when the between-donor standard deviation exceeded 5%. A statistical classification framework was built for diagnosing cytomegalovirus status from the catalog of TCR beta chain sequences. In a later analysis, TCR nucleotide sequences were compared against IMGT/GENE-DB human TR gene sequences so that V and J genes could be assigned. The TCRdist pipeline was used in a later analysis to assign CDR3 sequences and most-parsimonious VDJ recombination scenarios. A later analysis defined each TCR beta chain by its CDR3 amino acid sequence plus V-gene family, and excluded reads lacking a unique V-gene family. In a later analysis, approximately 590 highly shared, low-generation-probability nucleotide sequences were removed to address suspected cross-contamination and a sequencing artifact. In a later analysis, a clonal expansion index was calculated for each public chain from normalized within-repertoire ranks of inferred template counts. In a later analysis, generation probabilities were computed using a VDJ recombination model fitted to out-of-frame rearrangements, and the results were checked against IGoR. In a later analysis, hypergeometric tests were used to score TCR-TCR, TCR-HLA and TCR-CMV co-occurrence, with a repertoire-size bias correction applied to TCR pairs. To estimate false discovery rates, a later analysis permuted the HLA or CMV assignments 20 times. A later analysis grouped co-occurring TCRs with DBSCAN, adding TCRdist sequence similarity when clustering within HLA-allele-positive subsets. Co-occurrence clustering excluded repertoires with fewer than 30,000 or more than 120,000 public chains, plus five with anomalous nucleotide sharing. TCRdb mirrors the immuneACCESS table, restricted to in-frame sequences. Some clones are absent from its copies; in checked studies, under half trace to an unresolved V gene, and the reason for the others is unknown. V and J calls and clone size come straight from that table; D and trimming were deduced from the DNA. The sample yields roughly 160,000 clones; roughly 88% were counted once. 0.95% to 1.5% of the sample lies in the top ten.

The sequenced material came from PBMCs. This clonotype was sampled from a boy between 2 and 10 years old in good health and CMV-seronegative.

Here the CDR3 is given as CASSPGGGASNTQYF. At the DNA level, the sequence is TGTGCCAGCAGCCCTGGCGGGGGGGCCTCCAATACGCAGTATTTT. Recombination connected TRBV5-6 to TRBJ2-3; TRBD2 lines up with 9 middle nucleotides. There are 15 amino acids in the CDR3, from cysteine to phenylalanine inclusive. Kept here is only the CDR3 DNA, which spans 45 bases and is read in frame from base 1. From V the trimming removes 4 bases and from J it removes 7 bases, while the gene matches leave 10 bases of the junction unaccounted for. The germline V gene sets CDR1 to SGHDT and CDR2 to YYEEEE. Joined to the reference TRBV5-6 and TRBJ2-3 proteins, this CDR3 gives the full variable domain: DAGVTQSPTHLIKTRGQQVTLRCSPKSGHDTVSWYQQALGQGPQFIFQYYEEEERQRGNFPDRFSGHQFPNYSSELNVNALLLGDSALYLCASSPGGGASNTQYFGPGTRLTVL.